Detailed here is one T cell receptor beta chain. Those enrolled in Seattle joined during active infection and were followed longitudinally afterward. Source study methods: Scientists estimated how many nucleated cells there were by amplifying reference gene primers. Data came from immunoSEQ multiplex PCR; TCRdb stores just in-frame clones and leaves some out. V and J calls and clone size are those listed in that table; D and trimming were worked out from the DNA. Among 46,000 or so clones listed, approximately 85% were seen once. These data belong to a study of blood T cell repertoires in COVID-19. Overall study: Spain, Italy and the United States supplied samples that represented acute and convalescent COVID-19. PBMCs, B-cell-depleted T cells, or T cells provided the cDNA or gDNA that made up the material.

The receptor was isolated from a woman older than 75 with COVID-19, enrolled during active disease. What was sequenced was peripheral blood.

DNA for the CDR3: TGCGCCAGCAGCCAAGCGGAGACAGGGCACGGGGAGCTGTTTTTT. Protein product: CASSQAETGHGELFF. The chain uses TRBV4-1 and TRBJ2-2; 7 bases fit TRBD1. Unmatched junction bases numbered 6, after V lost 1 base and J lost 7 bases. The CDR3 covers 15 residues. Per the germline V gene, CDR1 is MGHRA and CDR2 is YSYEKL.